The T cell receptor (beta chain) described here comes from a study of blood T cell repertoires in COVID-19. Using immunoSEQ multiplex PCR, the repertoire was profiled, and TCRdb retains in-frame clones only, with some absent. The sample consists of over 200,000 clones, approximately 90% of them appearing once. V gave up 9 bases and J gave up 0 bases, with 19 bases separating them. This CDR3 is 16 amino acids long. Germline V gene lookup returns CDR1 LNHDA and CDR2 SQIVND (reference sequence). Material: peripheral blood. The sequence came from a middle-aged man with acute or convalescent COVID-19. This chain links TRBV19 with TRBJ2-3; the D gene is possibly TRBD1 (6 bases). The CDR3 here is CARQQGGTSSTDTQYF. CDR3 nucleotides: TGTGCCAGGCAGCAGGGTGGGACATCTAGCACAGATACGCAGTATTTT.